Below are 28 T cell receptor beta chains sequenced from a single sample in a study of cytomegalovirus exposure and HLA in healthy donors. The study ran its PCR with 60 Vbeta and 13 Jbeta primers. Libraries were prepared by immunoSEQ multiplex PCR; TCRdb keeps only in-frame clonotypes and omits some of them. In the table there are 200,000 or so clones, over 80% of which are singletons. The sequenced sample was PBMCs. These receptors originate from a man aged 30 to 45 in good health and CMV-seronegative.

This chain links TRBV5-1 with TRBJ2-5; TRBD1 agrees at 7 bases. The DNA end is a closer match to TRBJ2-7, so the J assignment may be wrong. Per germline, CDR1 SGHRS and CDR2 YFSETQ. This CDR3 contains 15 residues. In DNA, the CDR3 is TGCGCCAGCAGCCCGACAGGGTTTCCACTTTACGAGCAGTACTTC. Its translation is CASSPTGFPLYEQYF.

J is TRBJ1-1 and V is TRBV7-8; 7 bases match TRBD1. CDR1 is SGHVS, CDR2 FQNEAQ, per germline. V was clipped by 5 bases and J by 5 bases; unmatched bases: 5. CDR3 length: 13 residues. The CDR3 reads CASSPTGVTEAFF. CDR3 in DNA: TGTGCCAGCAGCCCAACAGGGGTAACTGAAGCTTTCTTT.

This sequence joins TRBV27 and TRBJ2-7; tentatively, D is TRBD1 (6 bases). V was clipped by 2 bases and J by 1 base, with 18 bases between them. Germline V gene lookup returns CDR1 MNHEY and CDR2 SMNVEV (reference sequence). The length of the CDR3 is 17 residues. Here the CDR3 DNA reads TGTGCCAGCAGTTTAGTGGTCGGACAGACAGGATCCTACGAGCAGTACTTC. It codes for CASSLVVGQTGSYEQYF.

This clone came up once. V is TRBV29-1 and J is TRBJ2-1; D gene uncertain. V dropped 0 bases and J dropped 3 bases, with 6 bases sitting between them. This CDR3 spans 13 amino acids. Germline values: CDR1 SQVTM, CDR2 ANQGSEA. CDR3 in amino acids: CSVEDRVYNEQFF. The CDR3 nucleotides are TGCAGCGTTGAAGATCGAGTCTACAATGAGCAGTTCTTC.

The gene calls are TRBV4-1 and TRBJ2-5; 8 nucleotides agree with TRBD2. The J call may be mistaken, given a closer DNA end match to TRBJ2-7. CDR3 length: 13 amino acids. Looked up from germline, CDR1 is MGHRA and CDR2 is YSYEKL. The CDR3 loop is CASSHTGGDEQYF. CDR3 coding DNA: TGCGCCAGCAGCCACACCGGGGGGGACGAGCAGTACTTC.

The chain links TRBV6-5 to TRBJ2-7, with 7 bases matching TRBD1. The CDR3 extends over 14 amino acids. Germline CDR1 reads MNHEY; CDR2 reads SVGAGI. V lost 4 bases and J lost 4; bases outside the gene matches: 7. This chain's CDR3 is CASSSTGIRYEQYF. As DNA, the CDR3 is TGTGCCAGCAGTTCGACAGGGATTCGGTACGAGCAGTACTTC.

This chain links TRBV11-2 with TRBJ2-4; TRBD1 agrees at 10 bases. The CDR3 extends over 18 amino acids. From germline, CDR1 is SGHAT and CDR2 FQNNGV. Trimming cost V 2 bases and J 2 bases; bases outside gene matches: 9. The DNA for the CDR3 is TGTGCCAGCAGCTTAAATCCTCGGGGACAGGGGACCAAAAACATTCAGTACTTC. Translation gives CASSLNPRGQGTKNIQYF.

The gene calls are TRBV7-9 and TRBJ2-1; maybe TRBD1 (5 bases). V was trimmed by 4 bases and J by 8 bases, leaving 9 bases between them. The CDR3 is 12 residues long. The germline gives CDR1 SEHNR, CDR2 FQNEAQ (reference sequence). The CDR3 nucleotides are TGTGCCAGCAGCTCAAGGGGCGATGAGCAGTTCTTC. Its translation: CASSSRGDEQFF. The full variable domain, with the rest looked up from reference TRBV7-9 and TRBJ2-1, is DTGVSQNPRHKITKRGQNVTFRCDPISEHNRLYWYRQTLGQGPEFLTYFQNEAQLEKSRLLSDRFSAERPKGSFSTLEIQRTEQGDSAMYLCASSSRGDEQFFGPGTRLTVL.

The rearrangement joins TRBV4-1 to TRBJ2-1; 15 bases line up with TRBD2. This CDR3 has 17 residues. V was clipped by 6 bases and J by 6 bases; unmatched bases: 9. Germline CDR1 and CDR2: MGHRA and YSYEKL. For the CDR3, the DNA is TGCGCCAGCAGTCCCGGACTAGCGGGAGGGATTATCAATGAGCAGTTCTTC. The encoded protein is CASSPGLAGGIINEQFF.

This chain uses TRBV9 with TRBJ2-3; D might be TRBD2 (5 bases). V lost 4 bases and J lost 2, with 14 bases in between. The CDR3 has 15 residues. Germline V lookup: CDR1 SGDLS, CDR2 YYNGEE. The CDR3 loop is CASSWRSGPTDTQYF. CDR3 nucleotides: TGTGCCAGCAGCTGGCGGAGCGGACCCACAGATACGCAGTATTTT.

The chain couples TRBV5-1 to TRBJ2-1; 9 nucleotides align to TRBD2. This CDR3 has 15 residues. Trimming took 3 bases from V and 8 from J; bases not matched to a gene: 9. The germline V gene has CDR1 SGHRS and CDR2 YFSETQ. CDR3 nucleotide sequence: TGCGCCAGCAGCTCGCCGGGACTAGCTGACGATGAGCAGTTCTTC. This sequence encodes CASSSPGLADDEQFF. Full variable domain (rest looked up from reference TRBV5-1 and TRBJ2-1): KAGVTQTPRYLIKTRGQQVTLSCSPISGHRSVSWYQQTPGQGLQFLFEYFSETQRNKGNFPGRFSGRQFSNSRSEMNVSTLELGDSALYLCASSSPGLADDEQFFGPGTRLTVL.

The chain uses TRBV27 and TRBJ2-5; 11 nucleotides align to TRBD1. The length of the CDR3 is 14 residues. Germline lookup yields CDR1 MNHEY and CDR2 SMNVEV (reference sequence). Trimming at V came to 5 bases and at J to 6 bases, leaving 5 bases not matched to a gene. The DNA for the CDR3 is TGTGCCAGCAGTCCTGGGACAGGGGGAAAGACCCAGTACTTC. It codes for CASSPGTGGKTQYF.

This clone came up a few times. The CDR3 spells CASSQVGGTGELFF. The CDR3, as DNA: TGCGCCAGCAGCCAAGTTGGGGGGACGGGGGAGCTGTTTTTT. The V gene is TRBV4-3, the J gene TRBJ2-2; D perhaps matches TRBD2 (6 bases). Germline CDR1 reads LGHNA; CDR2 reads YSLEER. V shed 1 base and J shed 8 bases, with 11 bases lying between them. There are 14 residues in the CDR3.

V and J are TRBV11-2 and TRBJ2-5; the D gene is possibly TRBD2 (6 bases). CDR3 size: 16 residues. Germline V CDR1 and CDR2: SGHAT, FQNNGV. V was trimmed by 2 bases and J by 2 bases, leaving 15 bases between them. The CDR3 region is CASSLSGWREQETQYF. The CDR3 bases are TGTGCCAGCAGCTTAAGCGGTTGGAGGGAACAAGAGACCCAGTACTTC.

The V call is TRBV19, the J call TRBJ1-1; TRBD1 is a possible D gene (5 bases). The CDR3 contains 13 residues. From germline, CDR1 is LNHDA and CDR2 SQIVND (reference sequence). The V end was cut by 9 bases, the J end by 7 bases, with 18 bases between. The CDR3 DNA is TGTGCCAGCGGGGGGAAAGGGGCCGTTGAAGCTTTCTTT. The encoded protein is CASGGKGAVEAFF.

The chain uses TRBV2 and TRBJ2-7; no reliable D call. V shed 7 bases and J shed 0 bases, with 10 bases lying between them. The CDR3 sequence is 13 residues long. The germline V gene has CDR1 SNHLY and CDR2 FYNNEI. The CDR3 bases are TGTGCCAGCACCGTGGCGGACTCCTACGAGCAGTACTTC. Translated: CASTVADSYEQYF.

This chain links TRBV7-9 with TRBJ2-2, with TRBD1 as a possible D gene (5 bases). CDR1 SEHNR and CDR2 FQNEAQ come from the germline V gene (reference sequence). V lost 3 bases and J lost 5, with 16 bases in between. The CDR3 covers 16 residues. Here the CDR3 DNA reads TGTGCCAGCAGCTTGAAGGTGGGGCCTCAAACCGGGGAGCTGTTTTTT. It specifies CASSLKVGPQTGELFF.

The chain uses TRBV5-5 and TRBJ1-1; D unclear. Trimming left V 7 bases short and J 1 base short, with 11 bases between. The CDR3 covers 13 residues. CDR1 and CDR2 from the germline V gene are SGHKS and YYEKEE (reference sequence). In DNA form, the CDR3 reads TGTGCCAGCGTAGCTTATACGAACACTGAAGCTTTCTTT. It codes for CASVAYTNTEAFF.

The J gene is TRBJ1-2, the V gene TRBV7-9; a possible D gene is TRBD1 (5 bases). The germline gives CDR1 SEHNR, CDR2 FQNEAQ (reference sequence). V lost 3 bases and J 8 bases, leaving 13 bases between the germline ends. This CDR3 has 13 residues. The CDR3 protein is CASSFDRGGGYTF. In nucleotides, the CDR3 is TGTGCCAGCAGCTTTGATAGGGGAGGCGGCTACACCTTC.

Here the CDR3 reads CASSPARTIAKNIQYF. The CDR3 coding sequence is TGTGCCAGCAGTCCGGCTCGGACAATAGCCAAAAACATTCAGTACTTC. V usage is TRBV28 and J usage is TRBJ2-4; tentatively, D is TRBD1 (5 bases). Trimming stripped 5 bases from V and 0 bases from J, with 14 bases between. Germline V gene data show CDR1 as MDHEN and CDR2 as SYDVKM. The CDR3 contains 16 residues.

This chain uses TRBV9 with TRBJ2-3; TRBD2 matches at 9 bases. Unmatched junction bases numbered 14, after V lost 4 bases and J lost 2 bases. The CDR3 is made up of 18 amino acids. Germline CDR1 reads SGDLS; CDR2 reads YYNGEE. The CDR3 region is CASSSRSGGLTNTDTQYF. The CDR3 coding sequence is TGTGCCAGCAGCTCCCGTAGCGGGGGCCTTACCAACACAGATACGCAGTATTTT.

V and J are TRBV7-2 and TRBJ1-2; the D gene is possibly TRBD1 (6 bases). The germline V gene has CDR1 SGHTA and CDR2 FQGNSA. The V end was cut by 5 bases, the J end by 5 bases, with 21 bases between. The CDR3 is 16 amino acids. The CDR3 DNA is TGTGCCAGCAGCCCAGGCGTGGCAGGGGTGGTGTATGGCTACACCTTC. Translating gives CASSPGVAGVVYGYTF.

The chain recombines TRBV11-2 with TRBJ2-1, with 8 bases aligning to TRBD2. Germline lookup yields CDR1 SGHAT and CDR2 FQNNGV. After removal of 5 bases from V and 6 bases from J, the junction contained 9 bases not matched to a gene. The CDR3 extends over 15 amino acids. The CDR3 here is CASSRTSGFSNEQFF. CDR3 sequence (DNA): TGTGCCAGCAGCCGAACTAGCGGCTTTTCCAATGAGCAGTTCTTC.

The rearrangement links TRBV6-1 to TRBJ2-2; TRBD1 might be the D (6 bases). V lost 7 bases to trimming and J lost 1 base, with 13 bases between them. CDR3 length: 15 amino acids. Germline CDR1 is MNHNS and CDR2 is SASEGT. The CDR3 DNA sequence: TGTGCCAGCACCACCGGGACACTGAACACCGGGGAGCTGTTTTTT. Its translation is CASTTGTLNTGELFF.

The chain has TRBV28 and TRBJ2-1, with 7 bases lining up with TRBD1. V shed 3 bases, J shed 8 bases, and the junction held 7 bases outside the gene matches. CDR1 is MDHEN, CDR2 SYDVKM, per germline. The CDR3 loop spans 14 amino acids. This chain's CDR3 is CASSLAGGRDEQFF. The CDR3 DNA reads TGTGCCAGCAGTTTGGCAGGGGGAAGGGATGAGCAGTTCTTC.

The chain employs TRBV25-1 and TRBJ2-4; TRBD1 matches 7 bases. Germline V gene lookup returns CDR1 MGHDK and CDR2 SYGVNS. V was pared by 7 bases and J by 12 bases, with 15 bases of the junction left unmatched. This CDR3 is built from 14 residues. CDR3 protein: CASKAPGQSGSQYF. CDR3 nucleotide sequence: TGTGCCAGCAAAGCGCCGGGACAGTCGGGAAGTCAGTACTTC.

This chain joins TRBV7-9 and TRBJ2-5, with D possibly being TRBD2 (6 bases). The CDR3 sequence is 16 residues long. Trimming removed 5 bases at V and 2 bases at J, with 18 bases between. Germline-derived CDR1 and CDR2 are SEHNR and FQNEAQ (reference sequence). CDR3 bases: TGTGCCAGCAGCCTCCTGGGCGGAGGGATTCAAGAGACCCAGTACTTC. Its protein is CASSLLGGGIQETQYF.

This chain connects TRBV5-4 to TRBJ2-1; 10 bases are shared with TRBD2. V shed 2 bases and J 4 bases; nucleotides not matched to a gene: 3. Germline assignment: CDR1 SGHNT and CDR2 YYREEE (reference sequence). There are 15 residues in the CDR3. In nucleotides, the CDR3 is TGTGCCAGCAGCTTAGCGGGAGGGTTTTACAATGAGCAGTTCTTC. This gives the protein CASSLAGGFYNEQFF. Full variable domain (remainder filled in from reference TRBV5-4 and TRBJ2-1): ETGVTQSPTHLIKTRGQQVTLRCSSQSGHNTVSWYQQALGQGPQFIFQYYREEENGRGNFPPRFSGLQFPNYSSELNVNALELDDSALYLCASSLAGGFYNEQFFGPGTRLTVL.